A selection of T cell receptor beta chains follows, all from one sample in a study of blood T cell repertoires in COVID-19. Measured with immunoSEQ multiplex PCR; TCRdb has only the in-frame clones, and not every one. Of 340,000 or so clones listed, 70% to 90% are singletons. The sequenced material came from PBMCs or T cells enriched from blood (not recorded which). The receptors stem from a woman in her forties with acute COVID-19. CDR3s include the opening cysteine and the closing phenylalanine or tryptophan. D genes are given only for firm matches. Clone size is given for some rows only: seen once, a few or many times, or a class if the clone is expanded.

clone_size	j_call	d_call	v_call	cdr3_aa	cdr3_nt
NA	TRBJ2-2	TRBD1	TRBV7-3	CASSLMGGRGRSNTGELFF	TGTGCCAGCAGCTTAATGGGCGGCAGGGGGCGATCGAACACCGGGGAGCTGTTTTTT
NA	TRBJ1-1	NA	TRBV5-4	CASSLVLTGSRTEAFF	TGTGCCAGCAGCTTGGTATTAACAGGGAGTAGGACTGAAGCTTTCTTT
once	TRBJ2-5	TRBD2	TRBV19	CASSIEPPVSGNLKTQYF	TGTGCCAGTAGTATAGAGCCCCCCGTTAGCGGGAACTTGAAGACCCAGTACTTC
NA	TRBJ1-3	NA	TRBV5-1	CASSDSGPIGNTIYF	TGCGCCAGCAGCGACAGTGGACCCATCGGAAACACCATATATTTT
once	TRBJ1-1	NA	TRBV14	CASSRGWDTEAFF	TGTGCCAGCAGCAGGGGATGGGACACTGAAGCTTTCTTT
NA	TRBJ1-5	NA	TRBV7-6	CASSSNLNQPQHF	TGTGCCAGCAGCTCAAATCTAAATCAGCCCCAGCATTTT
NA	TRBJ1-1	TRBD1	TRBV4-3	CASSTGRGHTEAFF	TGCGCCAGCAGCACGGGCAGGGGGCACACTGAAGCTTTCTTT
once	TRBJ1-1	NA	TRBV7-2	CASSPRGGTEAFF	TGTGCCAGCAGCCCTCGCGGGGGAACTGAAGCTTTCTTT
NA	TRBJ1-1	TRBD1	TRBV19	CASRPTGRVELNTEAFF	TGTGCCAGCCGACCGACAGGGAGAGTGGAGTTGAACACTGAAGCTTTCTTT
NA	TRBJ1-1	NA	TRBV19	CASSIDWGAEAFF	TGTGCCAGTAGTATAGATTGGGGAGCTGAAGCTTTCTTT
NA	TRBJ2-2	NA	TRBV11-2	CASSLDTLGGGELFF	TGTGCCAGCAGCCTTGACACTTTGGGGGGCGGGGAGCTGTTTTTT
NA	TRBJ2-1	TRBD1	TRBV5-4	CASSQDRGLVDEQFF	TGTGCCAGCAGCCAAGACAGGGGGTTGGTTGATGAGCAGTTCTTC
NA	TRBJ1-4	NA	TRBV7-3	CATPGGRRREKLFF	TGTGCCACCCCTGGGGGCAGGAGGAGGGAAAAACTGTTTTTT
NA	TRBJ1-5	TRBD1	TRBV6-5	CASSRTGLGNQPQHF	TGTGCCAGCAGCCGGACAGGCCTTGGCAATCAGCCCCAGCATTTT
NA	TRBJ2-1	TRBD1	TRBV11-2	CASSSRGTGINEQFF	TGTGCCAGCAGCTCCCGTGGGACAGGGATCAATGAGCAGTTCTTC
NA	TRBJ2-7	NA	TRBV27	CASSSRGEYLTLEQYF	TGTGCCAGCAGTTCCAGGGGGGAGTACCTAACCCTCGAGCAGTACTTC
NA	TRBJ2-5	NA	TRBV28	CASSVDRHPIQETQYF	TGTGCCAGCAGTGTTGACAGACACCCGATCCAAGAGACCCAGTACTTC
NA	TRBJ1-4	NA	TRBV15	CATSRGLDSPFLEKLFF	TGTGCCACCAGCAGGGGGCTAGACAGCCCTTTTCTTGAAAAACTGTTTTTT
NA	TRBJ2-6	NA	TRBV5-6	CASSFWWGAGANVLTF	TGTGCCAGCAGCTTTTGGTGGGGCGCGGGGGCCAACGTCCTGACTTTC
NA	TRBJ2-1	TRBD2	TRBV7-3	CASSLGAAGAPGDEQFF	TGTGCCAGCAGCTTAGGGGCAGCGGGAGCCCCGGGAGATGAGCAGTTCTTC
NA	TRBJ2-5	NA	TRBV14	CASSVQETQYF	TGTGCCAGCTCCGTTCAAGAGACCCAGTACTTC
NA	TRBJ2-1	NA	TRBV4-3	CASSRRGTTEQFF	TGCGCCAGCAGCCGCAGGGGAACGACAGAGCAGTTCTTC